One sample yielded the 24 T cell receptor beta chains listed below, sequenced in a study of T cell repertoires in cytomegalovirus infection. TCRdb reprocessed the reads via MiXCR and lists one record per CDR3 protein. The sample contains around 25,000 distinct CDR3 sequences, 19% of which appear only once. The antigens of these receptors remain unknown. The sequenced sample was CD8+ T cells from cultured PBMCs, obtained from culture after CMV antigen stimulation. These TCRs come from a human donor in good health (CMV status not recorded). Some clones in this sample may be carry-over from other donors' samples.

This clonotype turned up a few times. This chain joins TRBV7-8 and TRBJ1-1, with 7 bases matching TRBD1. J gave up 2 bases and V 5 bases, and 14 bases lay outside the gene matches. Germline V CDR1 and CDR2: SGHVS, FQNEAQ. The CDR3 sequence is 17 residues long. CDR3 region: CASSPRPGTVLNTEAFF. The CDR3 region has the DNA TGTGCCAGCAGCCCTCGTCCCGGGACAGTTCTAAACACTGAAGCTTTCTTT.

This clonotype has a single count. The genes are TRBV11-2 and TRBJ2-3; 9 positions match TRBD2. CDR1 and CDR2 from the germline V gene are SGHAT and FQNNGV. V gave up 6 bases and J gave up 5 bases; unmatched junction bases: 9. This CDR3 contains 15 residues. CDR3 bases: TGTGCCAGCAGGAGTGGCGGGGGGGCAGTAGATACGCAGTATTTT. It is translated as CASRSGGGAVDTQYF. The full variable domain, its missing parts supplied by reference TRBV11-2 and TRBJ2-3, is EAGVAQSPRYKIIEKRQSVAFWCNPISGHATLYWYQQILGQGPKLLIQFQNNGVVDDSQLPKDRFSAERLKGVDSTLKIQPAKLEDSAVYLCASRSGGGAVDTQYFGPGTRLTVL.

This clonotype was recorded a few times. The chain employs TRBV6-6 and TRBJ2-7; 9 bases are a match to TRBD1. Germline CDR1 and CDR2: MNHNY and SVGAGI (reference sequence). This CDR3 comprises 13 residues. Trimming at V came to 7 bases and at J to 5 bases, leaving 6 bases not matched to a gene. CDR3 sequence reads: CASTGTGTHEQYF. CDR3 DNA: TGTGCCAGCACAGGGACAGGGACCCACGAGCAGTACTTC.

This clonotype has a handful of counts. The CDR3 DNA reads as TGTGCCAGCATCTCAAGGACTAGCGGAACCTACGAGCAGTACTTC. As protein: CASISRTSGTYEQYF. The chain links TRBV11-2 to TRBJ2-7; 10 bases match TRBD2. CDR1 and CDR2 (germline): SGHAT, FQNNGV. J lost 2 bases, V lost 7 bases, and 8 bases had no gene match. This CDR3 contains 15 residues.

This clonotype was counted many times. The chain links TRBV7-2 to TRBJ2-2; TRBD1 matches 7 bases. CDR3 length: 15 amino acids. Germline trimming cut 5 bases from V and 4 bases from J; bases unmatched to any gene: 7. From germline, CDR1 is SGHTA and CDR2 FQGNSA. The chain's CDR3 is CASSPQGYGTGELFF. CDR3 in DNA: TGTGCCAGCAGCCCACAGGGGTACGGCACCGGGGAGCTGTTTTTT.

The chain carries TRBV4-3 and TRBJ2-7; TRBD1 matches at 8 bases. With V trimmed by 2 bases and J by 3 bases, 0 bases remained unmatched. This CDR3 contains 13 residues. Germline V gene data show CDR1 as LGHNA and CDR2 as YSLEER. The DNA of the CDR3 is TGCGCCAGCAGCCAAACAGGGGGCTACGAGCAGTACTTC. Protein product: CASSQTGGYEQYF.

V usage is TRBV11-2 and J usage is TRBJ2-1, with TRBD2 as a possible D gene (6 bases). The CDR3 covers 16 residues. Germline V gene data show CDR1 as SGHAT and CDR2 as FQNNGV. Trimming shortened V by 6 bases and J by 6 bases, and 21 bases separated the two germline ends. CDR3 region: CASRASGSRGFNEQFF. DNA for the CDR3: TGTGCCAGCAGGGCCAGCGGGTCTCGCGGGTTCAATGAGCAGTTCTTC.

V gene TRBV27 combines with J gene TRBJ1-2; no clear D. Trimming removed 5 bases at V and 6 bases at J, with 16 bases between. The CDR3 contains 14 residues. CDR1 and CDR2 from the germline V gene are MNHEY and SMNVEV (reference sequence). CDR3 nucleotides: TGTGCCAGCAGTCCCCTAAAAACACGGGATGGCTACACCTTC. Protein sequence: CASSPLKTRDGYTF.

J is TRBJ1-3 and V is TRBV28; D gene uncertain. The CDR3 extends over 12 amino acids. Between the trimmed V and J ends, which lost 9 bases and 9 bases, there was a span of 15 bases. The germline CDR1 and CDR2 sequences are MDHEN and SYDVKM. The CDR3, as DNA: TGTGCCAGTAACTCTGGAAAAAGCACCATATATTTT. Amino acids: CASNSGKSTIYF.

This clonotype occurred once. The CDR3: CASSQTGNHQPQHF. The CDR3 bases are TGCGCCAGCAGCCAGACAGGGAATCATCAGCCCCAGCATTTT. The chain carries TRBV4-1 and TRBJ1-5, with 7 positions matching TRBD1. In germline, CDR1 is MGHRA, CDR2 YSYEKL. V lost 3 bases, J lost 5 bases, and 4 bases stayed unmatched. CDR3 size: 14 residues.

The chain combines TRBV20-1 with TRBJ2-1; possible D gene TRBD2, 6 bases. Trimming left V 5 bases short and J 7 bases short, with 12 bases between. Germline V gives CDR1 DFQATT, CDR2 SNEGSKA (reference sequence). This CDR3 region has 12 residues. For the CDR3, the DNA is TGCAGTGCTTTTATTCGGGAGAATGAGCAGTTCTTC. This encodes CSAFIRENEQFF.

This clonotype was observed a handful of times. This chain links TRBV28 with TRBJ1-4, with D perhaps matching TRBD1 (6 bases). The CDR3 is made up of 15 amino acids. CDR1 MDHEN and CDR2 SYDVKM come from the germline V gene. Trimming shortened V by 5 bases and J by 2 bases, and 12 bases separated the two germline ends. The DNA for the CDR3 is TGTGCCAGCAGTCCCCCGGGGGGCACTAATGAAAAACTGTTTTTT. Its protein is CASSPPGGTNEKLFF.

V is TRBV3-1 and J is TRBJ2-7; D is perhaps TRBD1 or TRBD2 (5 bases each). This CDR3 spans 15 amino acids. CDR1 and CDR2 from the germline V gene are LGHDT and YNNKEL (reference sequence). V gave up 3 bases and J gave up 3 bases, with 15 bases separating them. CDR3 sequence: CASSHSGTKLYEQYF. The DNA of the CDR3 is TGTGCCAGCAGCCATTCCGGGACGAAACTCTACGAGCAGTACTTC.

The chain joins TRBV6-2 or TRBV6-3 to TRBJ2-7, with TRBD2 matching 12 bases. Trimming cost V 6 bases and J 0 bases; bases outside gene matches: 6. CDR1 and CDR2 (germline): MNHEY, SVGEGT. CDR3 size: 16 residues. CDR3 amino acids: CASRLLAGGFSYEQYF. As DNA, the CDR3 is TGTGCCAGCAGACTACTAGCGGGGGGCTTCTCCTACGAGCAGTACTTC.

J is TRBJ2-3 and V is TRBV7-2, with D unclear. The germline V and J ends were trimmed by 0 bases and 2 bases, with 6 bases remaining between them. Germline loops: CDR1 SGHTA, CDR2 FQGNSA. CDR3 length: 14 amino acids. The CDR3 sequence: CASSLAVSTDTQYF. Written as DNA, the CDR3 is TGTGCCAGCAGCTTAGCGGTCTCCACAGATACGCAGTATTTT.

V is TRBV4-1 and J is TRBJ1-5; D is ambiguous. Germline V gene lookup returns CDR1 MGHRA and CDR2 YSYEKL. V shed 0 bases and J shed 1 base, with 13 bases lying between them. The CDR3 contains 17 residues. CDR3 amino acids: CASSQDPGFDSNQPQHF. For the CDR3, the DNA is TGCGCCAGCAGCCAAGACCCAGGTTTCGACAGCAATCAGCCCCAGCATTTT.

This clonotype was counted ten times or more. The chain joins TRBV7-8 to TRBJ1-3; D is unresolved. The CDR3 has 15 amino acids. Germline V CDR1 and CDR2: SGHVS, FQNEAQ. Deletions cut 3 bases from V and 2 bases from J, with 11 bases between. In nucleotides, the CDR3 is TGTGCCAGCAGCTTGTCCAATGGGCCTGGAAACACCATATATTTT. Encoded protein: CASSLSNGPGNTIYF.

This clonotype was seen repeatedly, ten times or more. The chain links TRBV4-1 to TRBJ2-7; 8 bases agree with TRBD1. Germline loops: CDR1 MGHRA, CDR2 YSYEKL. CDR3 length equals 16 residues. After removal of 1 base from V and 2 bases from J, the junction contained 7 bases not matched to a gene. The CDR3 sequence is CASSQASDRVTYEQYF. The CDR3 nucleotides are TGCGCCAGCAGCCAAGCTTCGGACAGGGTCACCTACGAGCAGTACTTC.

The J gene is TRBJ1-5, the V gene TRBV28; possible D gene TRBD1, 5 bases. From germline, CDR1 is MDHEN and CDR2 SYDVKM. The CDR3 runs 13 residues. The ends were cut back, 7 bases at V and 7 bases at J, with 14 bases in the middle. DNA for the CDR3: TGTGCCAGCAACCCCGACGGGGGGCAGCCCCAGCATTTT. It codes for CASNPDGGQPQHF.

This clonotype occurred many times. The V gene is TRBV6-1, the J gene TRBJ2-3; TRBD2 aligns across 10 bases. The length of the CDR3 is 16 residues. V lost 1 base, J lost 5 bases, and 6 bases stayed unmatched. Germline assignment: CDR1 MNHNS and CDR2 SASEGT. The CDR3 reads CASSEGGLAYEDTQYF. CDR3 DNA: TGTGCCAGCAGTGAAGGGGGACTAGCGTATGAAGATACGCAGTATTTT.

This chain links TRBV7-6 with TRBJ2-7, with TRBD1 identical over 10 bases. Losses at the gene ends were 4 bases for V and 9 bases for J; bases not matched to a gene: 9. CDR1 and CDR2 from the germline V gene are SGHVS and FNYEAQ. The CDR3 is 14 amino acids. The CDR3 here is CASSSPGTGVTQYF. The CDR3 DNA reads as TGTGCCAGCAGCTCTCCCGGGACAGGGGTTACGCAGTACTTC.

V and J are TRBV20-1 and TRBJ2-1; 15 nucleotides match TRBD2. The junction had 2 bases not matched to a gene; V was cut back by 5 bases and J by 6 bases. The CDR3 is 14 amino acids. Germline V lookup: CDR1 DFQATT, CDR2 SNEGSKA (reference sequence). The CDR3 coding sequence is TGCAGTGCTCGGACTAGCGGGAGGGGCAATGAGCAGTTCTTC. It specifies CSARTSGRGNEQFF.

This clonotype was found many times. The chain has TRBV27 and TRBJ2-1, with D tentatively TRBD1 (5 bases). The CDR3 is 15 amino acids. Germline-derived CDR1 and CDR2 are MNHEY and SMNVEV (reference sequence). Trimming removed 0 bases at V and 4 bases at J, with 10 bases between. This CDR3 is CASSLSPGWYNEQFF. CDR3 DNA sequence: TGTGCCAGCAGTTTATCCCCAGGGTGGTACAATGAGCAGTTCTTC.

This clonotype occurred many times. This chain joins TRBV27 and TRBJ2-7, with 9 bases identical to TRBD1. CDR1 is MNHEY and CDR2 is SMNVEV in the germline V gene (reference sequence). CDR3 length equals 14 residues. The J segment lost 3 bases and the V segment lost 5 bases, leaving 5 bases of the junction unmatched. The CDR3: CASSLQGANYEQYF. The CDR3 nucleotides read TGTGCCAGCAGTCTACAGGGGGCGAACTACGAGCAGTACTTC.